This T cell receptor (beta chain) was captured in a study of T cell clonality in common variable immunodeficiency. With 7 bases removed from V and 4 bases from J, the gap between germline ends came to 16 bases. CDR1 is LNHDA, CDR2 SQIVND, per germline (reference sequence). The CDR3 totals 14 residues. Diagnosis required reduced IgG, IgA and/or IgM with specific antibody deficiency. The CVID group had roughly 15 females and some 30 males, mean age 40. Replacement immunoglobulin had been given to every CVID subject for at least one year. This clone has more than one count but fewer than ten. Its target is not known. The read comes to an end 3 residues before the CDR3 does, leaving the germline J gene to fill in the end. General study findings and limits: In common variable immunodeficiency, TCR beta chains reportedly carried fewer deletions and N-nucleotide insertions. Compared with controls, CVID subjects had fewer shared TCRbeta clones.

The data were produced by immunoSEQ multiplex PCR, yet TCRdb's version contains in-frame clones alone and is incomplete. Recorded here are approximately 30,000 clones, none singletons. Sequences were obtained from peripheral blood mononuclear cells. This chain uses TRBV19 with TRBJ1-1; a possible D gene is TRBD1 (5 bases). The clonotype comes from a human donor with common variable immunodeficiency. The CDR3 DNA, read in part, is TGTGCCAGTACCAAACTTGCGGGGACCACTGAA. Its protein product is CASTKLAGTTE. The entire CDR3 is CASTKLAGTTEAFF.